Each of the 13 T cell receptor beta chains below was sequenced from the same sample in a study of T cell clonality in common variable immunodeficiency. Some clones are missing from TCRdb's copy, which holds only in-frame ones; the method was immunoSEQ multiplex PCR. This repertoire holds about 35,000 clones, and none appear only once. The sequenced material came from peripheral blood mononuclear cells. These receptors were taken from a person aged 18 to 69 in good health.

Relative to its sample, this clone is medium-sized (0.01 to 0.1%). The read terminates 3 residues before the CDR3 end, so the remaining end is supplied by the germline J gene. This chain connects TRBV5-6 to TRBJ2-4; 8 bases map to TRBD2. This CDR3 contains 14 residues. Germline V lookup: CDR1 SGHDT, CDR2 YYEEEE. The sequenced part of the CDR3 DNA is TGTGCCAGCAGCTTTAGCGGGACTATAACTTTT. This translates into CASSFSGTITF. In full, the CDR3 is CASSFSGTITFQYF.

This clone was counted ten times or more. The CDR3 goes on 3 residues after the read ends, and that part is filled in from the germline J gene. This rearrangement joins TRBV6-2 or TRBV6-3 to TRBJ1-5, with a possible D match to TRBD1 (5 bases). CDR1 is MNHEY, CDR2 SVGEGT, per germline. CDR3 length: 15 amino acids. Trimming removed 4 bases at V and 0 bases at J, with 10 bases between. Partial CDR3 DNA: TGTGCCAGCAGTTTGACAGAGCTTAGCAATCAGCCC. Protein sequence: CASSLTELSNQP. From start to end, the CDR3 is CASSLTELSNQPQHF.

This clone was seen a handful of times. The CDR3 end lies 3 residues beyond the end of the read and is filled in from the germline J gene. V usage is TRBV7-2 and J usage is TRBJ1-2; no firm D call. CDR3 length equals 11 residues. The germline V gene encodes CDR1 SGHTA and CDR2 FQGNSA. CDR3 region: CASSSTDTYTF. CDR3 DNA (partial): TGTGCCAGCAGCTCCACAGATACC.

This clone was picked up many times. The DNA ends 3 residues before the CDR3 does, and the rest of the CDR3 is filled in from the germline J gene. The rearrangement joins TRBV12-3 or TRBV12-4 to TRBJ1-2, with D possibly matching TRBD1 (6 bases). The CDR3 has 14 residues. Trimming left V 3 bases short and J 2 bases short, with 10 bases between. The covered CDR3 bases are TGTGCCAGCAGTTTTTCGGGACAAAACTATGGC. Translated, it gives CASSFSGQNYG. In full, the CDR3 reads CASSFSGQNYGYTF.

This clone was seen many times. The read terminates 3 residues before the CDR3 end, so the remaining end is supplied by the germline J gene. The rearrangement links TRBV27 to TRBJ1-2, with D maybe TRBD1 (6 bases). In germline, CDR1 is MNHEY, CDR2 SMNVEV (reference sequence). The CDR3 spans 13 residues. The CDR3 is CASSLRGLEGYTF. The CDR3 DNA, read in part, is TGTGCCAGCAGTCTCAGGGGTCTGGAAGGC.

This clone was counted at least ten times. The read gets to within 3 residues of the CDR3 end, and the germline J gene fills in the rest. The chain employs TRBV19 and TRBJ2-1; 12 bases match TRBD2. Germline CDR1 and CDR2: LNHDA and SQIVND (reference sequence). The junction had 9 bases not matched to a gene; V was cut back by 7 bases and J by 8 bases. This CDR3 is built from 15 residues. Incomplete CDR3 DNA: TGTGCCAGTAACCTAGCGGGAGGGCCGGCGTATGAG. Encoded protein: CASNLAGGPAYE. In full, the CDR3 is CASNLAGGPAYEQFF.

This clone has at least ten counts. The CDR3 end falls 3 residues outside the read, so it is completed with the germline J gene. The gene calls are TRBV5-8 and TRBJ2-7; perhaps TRBD2 as D (6 bases). The CDR3 loop spans 15 amino acids. CDR1 SGHTS and CDR2 YDEGEE come from the germline V gene. V was pared by 3 bases and J by 2 bases, with 15 bases between. The CDR3 loop is CASSSSAGSTYEQYF. The CDR3 DNA, read in part, is TGTGCCAGCAGCTCCTCTGCGGGATCCACCTACGAG.

Many counts were recorded for this clone. The read terminates 3 residues before the CDR3 end, so the remaining end is supplied by the germline J gene. The chain joins TRBV7-8 to TRBJ1-1; D is perhaps TRBD1 (6 bases). The germline CDR1 and CDR2 sequences are SGHVS and FQNEAQ. V lost 2 bases and J lost 3, with 13 bases in between. This CDR3 comprises 15 residues. CDR3 in amino acids: CASSLTGTSDTEAFF. The sequenced part of the CDR3 DNA is TGTGCCAGCAGCTTAACCGGGACAAGTGACACTGAA.

This clone was observed at least ten times. Read coverage stops 3 residues before the CDR3 terminus; the germline J gene supplies the remainder. The genes are TRBV19 and TRBJ1-1, with D tentatively TRBD1 (6 bases). Germline V gene lookup returns CDR1 LNHDA and CDR2 SQIVND (reference sequence). V gave up 10 bases and J gave up 1 base, with 13 bases separating them. This CDR3 has 13 amino acids. The DNA read from the CDR3 is TGTGCCACCTCGACACAGGGGAACACTGAA. Translation: CATSTQGNTE. The entire CDR3 protein is CATSTQGNTEAFF.

This clone was seen at least ten times. The read finishes 3 residues shy of the CDR3 end, and the germline J gene is used to complete it. This chain links TRBV9 with TRBJ2-7; 11 nucleotides agree with TRBD2. Germline V CDR1 and CDR2: SGDLS, YYNGEE. CDR3 length: 13 amino acids. With V trimmed by 3 bases and J by 6 bases, 2 bases remained unmatched. The DNA read from the CDR3 is TGTGCCAGCAGCGCAGGACTAGCGGGCGAG. Translation gives CASSAGLAGE. The entire CDR3 sequence reads CASSAGLAGEQYF. Full variable domain (outside the CDR3, taken from reference TRBV9 and TRBJ2-7): DSGVTQTPKHLITATGQRVTLRCSPRSGDLSVYWYQQSLDQGLQFLIQYYNGEERAKGNILERFSAQQFPDLHSELNLSSLELGDSALYFCASSAGLAGEQYFGPGTRLTVT.

At least ten counts were recorded for this clone. The CDR3 is cut off 3 residues early in the read; its end comes from the germline J gene. The chain uses TRBV20-1 and TRBJ2-1, with TRBD2 matching over 14 bases. Germline trimming cut 4 bases from V and 0 bases from J; bases unmatched to any gene: 5. The CDR3 runs to 17 residues. Germline V gene data show CDR1 as DFQATT and CDR2 as SNEGSKA (reference sequence). CDR3 loop: CSAMGLAGAISYNEQFF. The DNA read from the CDR3 is TGCAGTGCTATGGGACTAGCGGGAGCGATCTCCTACAATGAG.

This clone was detected ten times or more. The read halts 3 residues ahead of the CDR3 end, with the missing end drawn from the germline J gene. The chain carries TRBV20-1 and TRBJ2-5; 9 bases match TRBD1. The CDR3 contains 14 residues. The germline V gene encodes CDR1 DFQATT and CDR2 SNEGSKA (reference sequence). Trimming took 6 bases from V and 5 from J; bases not matched to a gene: 10. The CDR3 bases that were read are TGCAGTGCGGGCGGGACAGGGACGGCGGAGACC. Translated, it gives CSAGGTGTAET. The complete CDR3 sequence is CSAGGTGTAETQYF.

This clone was observed a few times. Read sequence stops 3 residues before the CDR3 end, and the germline J gene provides the missing end. The V and J genes are TRBV20-1 and TRBJ2-7; 11 nucleotides line up with TRBD2. Trimming cost V 3 bases and J 5 bases; bases outside gene matches: 6. Per the germline V gene, CDR1 is DFQATT and CDR2 is SNEGSKA (reference sequence). The CDR3 runs to 14 residues. The chain's CDR3 is CSARGGLAGDEQYF. The part of the CDR3 DNA that was read is TGCAGTGCTAGGGGCGGACTAGCGGGCGACGAG.